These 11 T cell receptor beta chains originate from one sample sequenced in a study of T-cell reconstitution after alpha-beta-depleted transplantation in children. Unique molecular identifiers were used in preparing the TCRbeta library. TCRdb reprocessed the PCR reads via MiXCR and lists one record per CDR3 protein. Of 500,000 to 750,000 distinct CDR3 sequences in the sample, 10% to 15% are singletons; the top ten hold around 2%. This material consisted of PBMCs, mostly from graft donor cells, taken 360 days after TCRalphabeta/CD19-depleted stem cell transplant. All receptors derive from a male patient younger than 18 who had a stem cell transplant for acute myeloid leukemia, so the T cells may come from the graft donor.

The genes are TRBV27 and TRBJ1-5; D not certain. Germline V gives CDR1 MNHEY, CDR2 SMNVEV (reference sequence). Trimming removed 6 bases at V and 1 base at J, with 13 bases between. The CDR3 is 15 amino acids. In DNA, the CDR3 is TGTGCCAGCAGGAGGGCCCACGCGAGCAATCAGCCCCAGCATTTT. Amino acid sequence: CASRRAHASNQPQHF.

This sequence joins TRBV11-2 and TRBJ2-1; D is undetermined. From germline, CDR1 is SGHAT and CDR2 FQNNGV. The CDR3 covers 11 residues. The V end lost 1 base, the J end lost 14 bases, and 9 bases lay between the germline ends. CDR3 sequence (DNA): TGTGCCAGCAGCTTAGGGCTGGCGAAGTTCTTC. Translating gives CASSLGLAKFF.

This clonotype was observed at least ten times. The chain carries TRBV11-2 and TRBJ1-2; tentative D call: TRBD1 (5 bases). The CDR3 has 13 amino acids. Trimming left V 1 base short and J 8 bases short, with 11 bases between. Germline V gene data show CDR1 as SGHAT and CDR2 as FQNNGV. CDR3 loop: CASSLGAGTGYTF. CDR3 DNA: TGTGCCAGCAGCTTAGGGGCAGGGACCGGCTACACCTTC.

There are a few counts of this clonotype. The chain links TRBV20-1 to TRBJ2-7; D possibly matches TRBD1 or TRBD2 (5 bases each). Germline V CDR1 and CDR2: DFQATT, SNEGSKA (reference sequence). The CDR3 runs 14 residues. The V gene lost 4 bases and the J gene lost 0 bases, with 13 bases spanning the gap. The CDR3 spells CSAMGTKTSYEQYF. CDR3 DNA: TGCAGTGCTATGGGGACGAAAACCTCCTACGAGCAGTACTTC.

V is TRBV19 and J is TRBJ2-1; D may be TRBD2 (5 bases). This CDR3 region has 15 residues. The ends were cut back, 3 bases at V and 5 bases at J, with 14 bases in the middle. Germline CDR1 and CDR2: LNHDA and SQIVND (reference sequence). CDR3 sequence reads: CASSIGITGNNEQFF. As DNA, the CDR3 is TGTGCCAGTAGTATCGGGATTACCGGGAACAATGAGCAGTTCTTC.

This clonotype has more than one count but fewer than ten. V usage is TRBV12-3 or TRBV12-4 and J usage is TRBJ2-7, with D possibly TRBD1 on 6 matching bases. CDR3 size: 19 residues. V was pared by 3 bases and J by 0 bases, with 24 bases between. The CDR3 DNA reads TGTGCCAGCAGTTTCACTGCAATGCTAGGGGGAACTTTCTCCTACGAGCAGTACTTC. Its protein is CASSFTAMLGGTFSYEQYF.

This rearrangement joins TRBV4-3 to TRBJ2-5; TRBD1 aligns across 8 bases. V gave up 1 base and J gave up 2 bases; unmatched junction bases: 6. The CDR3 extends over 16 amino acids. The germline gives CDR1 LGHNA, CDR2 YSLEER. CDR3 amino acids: CASSQVSTGAQETQYF. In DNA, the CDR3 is TGCGCCAGCAGCCAAGTATCGACAGGGGCACAAGAGACCCAGTACTTC.

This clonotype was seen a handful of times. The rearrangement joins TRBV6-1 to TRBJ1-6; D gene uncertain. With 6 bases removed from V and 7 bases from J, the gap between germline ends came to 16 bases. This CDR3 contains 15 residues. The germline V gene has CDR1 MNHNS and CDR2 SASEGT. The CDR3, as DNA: TGTGCCAGCAGACTTGAAAGGGTGGCGAATTCACCCCTCCACTTT. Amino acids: CASRLERVANSPLHF.

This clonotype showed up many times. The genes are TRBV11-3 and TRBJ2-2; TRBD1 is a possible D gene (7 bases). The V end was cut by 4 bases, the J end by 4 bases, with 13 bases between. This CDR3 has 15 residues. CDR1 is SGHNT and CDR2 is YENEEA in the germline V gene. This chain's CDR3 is CASSSRGVGTGELFF. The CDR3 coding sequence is TGTGCCAGCAGCTCCAGGGGGGTTGGCACCGGGGAGCTGTTTTTT.

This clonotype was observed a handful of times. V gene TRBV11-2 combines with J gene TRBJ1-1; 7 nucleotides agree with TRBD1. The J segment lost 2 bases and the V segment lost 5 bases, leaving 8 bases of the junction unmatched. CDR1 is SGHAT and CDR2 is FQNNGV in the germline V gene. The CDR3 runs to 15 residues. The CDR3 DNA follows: TGTGCCAGCAGCCCCAGGGGGGGCCTAAACACTGAAGCTTTCTTT. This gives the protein CASSPRGGLNTEAFF.

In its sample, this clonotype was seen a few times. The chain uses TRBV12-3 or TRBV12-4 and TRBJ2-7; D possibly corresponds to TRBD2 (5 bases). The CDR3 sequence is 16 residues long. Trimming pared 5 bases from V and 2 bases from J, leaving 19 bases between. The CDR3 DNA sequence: TGTGCCAGCAGTCTCCAGTTGGCTAGCAGCCCCTACGAGCAGTACTTC. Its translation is CASSLQLASSPYEQYF.